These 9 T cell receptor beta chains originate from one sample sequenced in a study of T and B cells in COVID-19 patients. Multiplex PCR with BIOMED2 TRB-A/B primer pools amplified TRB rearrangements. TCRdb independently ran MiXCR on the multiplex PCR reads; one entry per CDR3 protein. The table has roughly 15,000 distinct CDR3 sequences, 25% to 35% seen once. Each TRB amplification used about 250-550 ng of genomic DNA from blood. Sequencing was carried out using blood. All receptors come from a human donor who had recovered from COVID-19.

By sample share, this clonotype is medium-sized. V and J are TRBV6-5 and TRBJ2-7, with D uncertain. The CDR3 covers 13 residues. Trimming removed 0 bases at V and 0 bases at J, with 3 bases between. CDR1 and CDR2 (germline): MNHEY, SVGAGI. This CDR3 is CASSYSGSYEQYF. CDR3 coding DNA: TGTGCCAGCAGTTACTCGGGCTCCTACGAGCAGTACTTC.

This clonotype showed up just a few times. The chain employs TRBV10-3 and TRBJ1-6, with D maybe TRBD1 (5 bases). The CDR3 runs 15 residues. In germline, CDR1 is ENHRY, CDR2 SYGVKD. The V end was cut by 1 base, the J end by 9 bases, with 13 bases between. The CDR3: CAISELLGPGSPLHF. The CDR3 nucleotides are TGTGCCATCAGTGAGTTGCTGGGGCCAGGTTCACCCCTCCACTTT.

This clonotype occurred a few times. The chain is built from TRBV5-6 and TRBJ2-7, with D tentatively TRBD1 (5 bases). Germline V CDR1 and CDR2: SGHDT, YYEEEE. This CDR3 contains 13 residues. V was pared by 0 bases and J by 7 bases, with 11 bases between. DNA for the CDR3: TGTGCCAGCAGCTTGGTGGCAGGGCAAGAGCAGTACTTC. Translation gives CASSLVAGQEQYF.

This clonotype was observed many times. CDR3 sequence reads: CASSFNLASYEQYF. In DNA, the CDR3 is TGTGCCAGCAGCTTTAATCTAGCGAGTTACGAGCAGTACTTC. The chain carries TRBV5-6 and TRBJ2-7; TRBD2 might be the D (6 bases). The germline V gene has CDR1 SGHDT and CDR2 YYEEEE. The germline V and J ends were trimmed by 2 bases and 4 bases, with 13 bases remaining between them. CDR3 length: 14 amino acids.

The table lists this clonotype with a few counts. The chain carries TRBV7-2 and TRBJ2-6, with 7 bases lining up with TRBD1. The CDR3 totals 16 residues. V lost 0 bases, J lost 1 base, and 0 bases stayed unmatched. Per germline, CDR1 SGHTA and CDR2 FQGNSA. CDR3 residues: CASSLARGSGANVLTF. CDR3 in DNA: TGTGCCAGCAGCTTAGCCAGGGGGTCTGGGGCCAACGTCCTGACTTTC. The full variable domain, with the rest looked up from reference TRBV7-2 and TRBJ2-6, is GAGVSQSPSNKVTEKGKDVELRCDPISGHTALYWYRQSLGQGLEFLIYFQGNSAPDKSGLPSDRFSAERTGGSVSTLTIQRTQQEDSAVYLCASSLARGSGANVLTFGAGSRLTVL.

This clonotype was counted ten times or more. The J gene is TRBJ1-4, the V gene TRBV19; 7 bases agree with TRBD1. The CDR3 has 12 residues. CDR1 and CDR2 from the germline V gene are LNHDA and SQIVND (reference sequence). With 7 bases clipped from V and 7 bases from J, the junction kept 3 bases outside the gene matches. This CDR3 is CASKGAGEKLFF. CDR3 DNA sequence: TGTGCCAGTAAGGGGGCTGGTGAAAAACTGTTTTTT.

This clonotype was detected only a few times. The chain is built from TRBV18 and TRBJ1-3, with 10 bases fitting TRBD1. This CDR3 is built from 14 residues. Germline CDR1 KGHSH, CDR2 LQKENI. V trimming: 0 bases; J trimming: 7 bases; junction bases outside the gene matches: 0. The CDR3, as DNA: TGTGCCAGCTCACCACCGGGACAGGGGAACACCATATATTTT. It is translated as CASSPPGQGNTIYF.

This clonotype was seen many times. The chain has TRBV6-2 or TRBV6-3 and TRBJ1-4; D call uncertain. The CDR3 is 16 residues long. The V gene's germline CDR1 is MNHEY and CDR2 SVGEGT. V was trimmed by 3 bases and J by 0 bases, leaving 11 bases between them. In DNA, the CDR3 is TGTGCCAGCAGTTATTTTACACGCCCAACTAATGAAAAACTGTTTTTT. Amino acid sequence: CASSYFTRPTNEKLFF.

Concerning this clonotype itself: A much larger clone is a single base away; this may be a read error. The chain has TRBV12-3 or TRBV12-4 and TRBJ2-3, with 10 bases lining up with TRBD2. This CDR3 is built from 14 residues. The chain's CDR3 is CARSLGLASDTQYF. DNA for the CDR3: TGTGCCAGAAGTTTGGGACTAGCGTCAGATACGCAGTATTTT.